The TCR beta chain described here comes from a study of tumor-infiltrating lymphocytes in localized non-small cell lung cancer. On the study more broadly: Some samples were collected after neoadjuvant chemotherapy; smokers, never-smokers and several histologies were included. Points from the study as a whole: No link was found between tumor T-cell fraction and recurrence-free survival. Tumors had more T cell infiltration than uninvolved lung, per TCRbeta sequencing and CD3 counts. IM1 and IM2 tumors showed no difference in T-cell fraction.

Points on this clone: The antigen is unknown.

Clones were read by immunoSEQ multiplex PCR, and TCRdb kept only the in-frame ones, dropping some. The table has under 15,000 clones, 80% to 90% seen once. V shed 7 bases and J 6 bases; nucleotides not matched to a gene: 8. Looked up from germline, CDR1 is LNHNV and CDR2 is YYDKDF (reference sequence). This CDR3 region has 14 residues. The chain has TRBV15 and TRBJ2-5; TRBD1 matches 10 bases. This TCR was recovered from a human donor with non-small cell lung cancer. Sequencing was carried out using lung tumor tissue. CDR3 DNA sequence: TGTGCCACCAACGACAGGGGGCTTGAAAAGACCCAGTACTTC. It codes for CATNDRGLEKTQYF. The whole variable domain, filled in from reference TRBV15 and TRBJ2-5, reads DAMVIQNPRYQVTQFGKPVTLSCSQTLNHNVMYWYQQKSSQAPKLLFHYYDKDFNNEADTPDNFQSRRPNTSFCFLDIRSPGLGDTAMYLCATNDRGLEKTQYFGPGTRLLVL.